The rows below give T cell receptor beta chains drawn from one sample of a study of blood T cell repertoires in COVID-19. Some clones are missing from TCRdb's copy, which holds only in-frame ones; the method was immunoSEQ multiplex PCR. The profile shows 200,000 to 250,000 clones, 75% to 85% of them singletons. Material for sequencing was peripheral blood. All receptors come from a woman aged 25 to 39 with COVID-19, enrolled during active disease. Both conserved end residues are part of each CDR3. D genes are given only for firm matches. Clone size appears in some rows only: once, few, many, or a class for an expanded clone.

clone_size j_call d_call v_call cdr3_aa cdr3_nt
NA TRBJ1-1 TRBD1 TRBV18 CASSPEAGGTEAFF TGTGCCAGCTCACCAGAGGCAGGGGGCACTGAAGCTTTCTTT
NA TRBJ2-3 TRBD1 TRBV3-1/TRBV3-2 CASSQLLRDRGQNTQYF TGTGCCAGCAGCCAACTCCTCCGGGACAGGGGACAAAATACGCAGTATTTT
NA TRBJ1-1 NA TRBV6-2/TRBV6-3 CASSHSTVSNTEAFF TGTGCCAGCAGTCACTCGACAGTCTCGAACACTGAAGCTTTCTTT
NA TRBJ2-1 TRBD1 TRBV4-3 CASSQDQGQLGREQFF TGCGCCAGCAGCCAAGATCAGGGACAGCTCGGAAGGGAGCAGTTCTTC
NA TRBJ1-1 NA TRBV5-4 CASSRDSHLNTEAFF TGTGCCAGCAGCCGCGACAGCCACCTGAACACTGAAGCTTTCTTT
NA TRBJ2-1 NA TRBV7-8 CASSLFTSGLGEQFF TGTGCCAGCAGCTTATTTACATCCGGACTCGGGGAGCAGTTCTTC
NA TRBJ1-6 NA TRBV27 CASSLGSNSPLHF TGTGCCAGCAGTTTAGGTAGTAATTCACCCCTCCACTTT
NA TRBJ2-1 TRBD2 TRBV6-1 CASSEEGLAGSRYPYNEQFF TGTGCCAGCAGTGAAGAAGGACTAGCGGGCTCCCGGTACCCGTACAATGAGCAGTTCTTC
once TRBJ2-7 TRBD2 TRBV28 CASSLLAGVYEQYF TGTGCCAGCAGTTTACTAGCGGGAGTTTACGAGCAGTACTTC
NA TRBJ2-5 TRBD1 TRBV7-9 CASSSSRTGGETQYF TGTGCCAGCAGCTCTTCCCGGACAGGGGGAGAGACCCAGTACTTC
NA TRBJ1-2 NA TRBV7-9 CASSLVAADSYGYTF TGTGCCAGCAGCTTAGTCGCGGCAGACTCCTATGGCTACACCTTC
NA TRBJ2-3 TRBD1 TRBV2 CASSGALRQGRTDTQYF TGTGCCAGCAGTGGAGCCTTGAGACAGGGGCGCACAGATACGCAGTATTTT
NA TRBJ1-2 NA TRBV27 CASSRQGGEGYTF TGTGCCAGCAGTCGCCAGGGAGGGGAAGGCTACACCTTC
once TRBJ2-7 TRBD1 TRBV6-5 CASTHTGGSYEQYF TGTGCCAGCACTCATACAGGGGGCTCCTACGAGCAGTACTTC
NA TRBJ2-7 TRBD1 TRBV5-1 CASSSNPGQIYEQYF TGCGCCAGCAGCTCAAACCCGGGACAGATCTACGAGCAGTACTTC
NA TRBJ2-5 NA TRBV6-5 CASSFGETQYF TGTGCCAGCAGTTTCGGGGAGACCCAGTACTTC
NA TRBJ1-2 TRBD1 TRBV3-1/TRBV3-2 CASSQVEGTVGYTF TGTGCCAGCAGCCAAGTAGAGGGGACAGTCGGCTACACCTTC
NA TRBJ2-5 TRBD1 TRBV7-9 CASSLTGAVQETQYF TGTGCCAGCAGCTTGACAGGGGCAGTACAAGAGACCCAGTACTTC
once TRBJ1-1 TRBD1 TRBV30 CAWADRGTEAFF TGTGCCTGGGCGGACAGGGGCACTGAAGCTTTCTTT
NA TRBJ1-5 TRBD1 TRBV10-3 CAISETYSGTGADQPQHF TGTGCCATCAGTGAAACCTACTCGGGGACAGGGGCCGATCAGCCCCAGCATTTT
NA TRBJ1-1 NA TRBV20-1 CSARTDTEAFF TGCAGTGCTAGAACGGACACTGAAGCTTTCTTT
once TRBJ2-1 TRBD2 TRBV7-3 CASSLRLAGYNEQFF TGTGCCAGCAGCTTGAGACTAGCGGGTTACAATGAGCAGTTCTTC
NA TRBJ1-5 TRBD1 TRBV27 CASRPGTGGNQPQHF TGTGCCAGCAGACCCGGGACAGGGGGGAATCAGCCCCAGCATTTT
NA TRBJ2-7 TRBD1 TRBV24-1 CATSDPGQALTYEQYF TGTGCCACCAGTGATCCGGGACAGGCTCTAACCTACGAGCAGTACTTC
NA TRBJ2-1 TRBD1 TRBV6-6 CASRPSAGTGFNEQFF TGTGCCAGCAGGCCGTCCGCCGGGACAGGGTTCAATGAGCAGTTCTTC
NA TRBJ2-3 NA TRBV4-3 CASSQDSPGTSTDTQYF TGCGCCAGCAGCCAAGACTCCCCAGGGACAAGCACAGATACGCAGTATTTT
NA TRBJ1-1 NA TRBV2 CASSDGRPLEAFF TGTGCCAGCAGTGATGGCAGGCCCCTGGAAGCTTTCTTT
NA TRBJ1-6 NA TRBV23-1 CASSQWQAGGSPLHF TGCGCCAGCAGTCAATGGCAGGCCGGGGGTTCACCCCTCCACTTT
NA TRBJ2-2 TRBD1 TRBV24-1 CATSATGGSNTGELFF TGTGCCACCAGTGCGACAGGGGGCAGTAACACCGGGGAGCTGTTTTTT
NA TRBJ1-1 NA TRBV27 CASSRGTAEAFF TGTGCCAGCAGCAGAGGAACGGCTGAAGCTTTCTTT
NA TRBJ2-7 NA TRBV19 CASVGQNSYEQYF TGTGCCAGTGTTGGGCAGAACTCCTACGAGCAGTACTTC
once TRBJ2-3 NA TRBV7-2 CASNRRGEGLNTQYF TGTGCCAGCAACAGGAGGGGGGAGGGCCTAAATACGCAGTATTTT
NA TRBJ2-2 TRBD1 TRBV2 CASSSRQGAVAGELFF TGTGCCAGCAGCTCGAGACAGGGGGCAGTCGCCGGGGAGCTGTTTTTT
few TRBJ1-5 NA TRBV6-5 CASSPGGNQPQHF TGTGCCAGCAGTCCTGGGGGGAATCAGCCCCAGCATTTT
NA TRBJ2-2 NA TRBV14 CASSQESGTGELFF TGTGCCAGCAGCCAAGAGTCGGGTACCGGGGAGCTGTTTTTT
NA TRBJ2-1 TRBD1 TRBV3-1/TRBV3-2 CASSNHGDRAYNEQFF TGTGCCAGCAGCAATCACGGGGACAGGGCCTACAATGAGCAGTTCTTC
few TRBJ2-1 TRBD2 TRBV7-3 CASSGNRGGEGNEQFF TGTGCCAGCAGCGGAAATAGGGGTGGGGAGGGCAATGAGCAGTTCTTC
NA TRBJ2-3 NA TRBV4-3 CASSQEAPGGDTQYF TGCGCCAGCAGCCAAGAGGCTCCCGGGGGAGATACGCAGTATTTT
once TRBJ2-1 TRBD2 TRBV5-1 CASSPGLAGGLSSYNEQFF TGCGCCAGCAGCCCGGGACTAGCGGGAGGGCTGAGCTCCTACAATGAGCAGTTCTTC
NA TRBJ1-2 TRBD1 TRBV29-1 CSVGDRGGYNYGYTF TGCAGCGTTGGTGACAGGGGGGGTTATAACTATGGCTACACCTTC
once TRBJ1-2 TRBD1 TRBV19 CASSIGLTGNYGYTF TGTGCCAGTAGTATAGGCCTGACAGGGAACTATGGCTACACCTTC
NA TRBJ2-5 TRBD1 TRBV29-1 CSVRDSPPKETQYF TGCAGCGTTCGGGACAGTCCACCTAAAGAGACCCAGTACTTC
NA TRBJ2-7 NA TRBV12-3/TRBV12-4 CASSLGLYEQYF TGTGCCAGCAGCCTGGGCCTATACGAGCAGTACTTC
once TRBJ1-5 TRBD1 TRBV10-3 CAISDSKPGQGIRPQHF TGTGCCATCAGTGACTCTAAACCGGGACAGGGGATCAGGCCCCAGCATTTT
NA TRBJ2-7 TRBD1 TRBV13 CASSPIPGDRNYEQYF TGTGCCAGCAGCCCTATACCAGGGGACAGGAACTACGAGCAGTACTTC
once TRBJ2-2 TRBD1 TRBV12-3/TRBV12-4 CATTDRGTGELFF TGTGCCACTACGGACAGGGGCACCGGGGAGCTGTTTTTT
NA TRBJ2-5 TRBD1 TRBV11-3 CASSPLTHRDRDPYQETQYF TGTGCCAGCAGCCCGCTAACCCACCGGGACAGGGATCCGTACCAAGAGACCCAGTACTTC
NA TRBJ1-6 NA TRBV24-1 CATSDLAGRGSPLHF TGTGCCACCAGTGATTTGGCCGGGAGGGGTTCACCCCTCCACTTT
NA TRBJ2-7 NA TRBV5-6 CASSSGVTIHEQYF TGTGCCAGCAGCTCGGGGGTAACCATCCACGAGCAGTACTTC